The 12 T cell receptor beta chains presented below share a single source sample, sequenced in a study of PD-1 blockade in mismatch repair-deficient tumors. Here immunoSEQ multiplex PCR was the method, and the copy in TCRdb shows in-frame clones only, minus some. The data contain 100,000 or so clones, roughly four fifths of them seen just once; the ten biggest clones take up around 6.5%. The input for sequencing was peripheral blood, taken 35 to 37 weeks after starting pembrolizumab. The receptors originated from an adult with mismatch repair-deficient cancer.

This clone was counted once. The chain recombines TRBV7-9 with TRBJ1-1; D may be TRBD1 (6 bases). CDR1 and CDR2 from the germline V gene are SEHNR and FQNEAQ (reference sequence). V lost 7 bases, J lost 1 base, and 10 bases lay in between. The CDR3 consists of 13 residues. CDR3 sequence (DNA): TGTGCCAGCAAGGGGGGCTCGAACACTGAAGCTTTCTTT. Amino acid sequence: CASKGGSNTEAFF. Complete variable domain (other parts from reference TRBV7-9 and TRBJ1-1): DTGVSQNPRHKITKRGQNVTFRCDPISEHNRLYWYRQTLGQGPEFLTYFQNEAQLEKSRLLSDRFSAERPKGSFSTLEIQRTEQGDSAMYLCASKGGSNTEAFFGQGTRLTVV.

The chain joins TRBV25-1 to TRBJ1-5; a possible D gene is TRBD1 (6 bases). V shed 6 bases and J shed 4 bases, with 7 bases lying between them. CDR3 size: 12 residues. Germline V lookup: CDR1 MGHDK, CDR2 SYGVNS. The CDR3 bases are TGTGCCAGCAGAGGACAGAATCAGCCCCAGCATTTT. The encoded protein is CASRGQNQPQHF.

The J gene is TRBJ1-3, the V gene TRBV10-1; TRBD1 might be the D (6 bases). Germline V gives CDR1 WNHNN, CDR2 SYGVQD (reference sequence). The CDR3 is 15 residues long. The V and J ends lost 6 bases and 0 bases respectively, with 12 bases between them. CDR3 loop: CASSDGGHSGNTIYF. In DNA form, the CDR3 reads TGCGCCAGCAGCGACGGGGGACACTCTGGAAACACCATATATTTT.

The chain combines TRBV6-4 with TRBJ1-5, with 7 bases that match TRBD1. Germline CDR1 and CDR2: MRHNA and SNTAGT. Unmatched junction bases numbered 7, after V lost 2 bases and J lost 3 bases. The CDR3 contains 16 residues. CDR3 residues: CASSDTGTALNQPQHF. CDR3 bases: TGTGCCAGCAGTGACACCGGGACAGCGCTCAATCAGCCCCAGCATTTT.

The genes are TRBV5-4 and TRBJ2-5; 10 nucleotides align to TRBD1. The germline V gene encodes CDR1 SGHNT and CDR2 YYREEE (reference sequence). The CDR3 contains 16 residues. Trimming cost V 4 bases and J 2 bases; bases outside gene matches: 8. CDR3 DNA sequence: TGTGCCAGCAGCCCGATCCGGGGACAGGGGCAAGAGACCCAGTACTTC. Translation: CASSPIRGQGQETQYF.

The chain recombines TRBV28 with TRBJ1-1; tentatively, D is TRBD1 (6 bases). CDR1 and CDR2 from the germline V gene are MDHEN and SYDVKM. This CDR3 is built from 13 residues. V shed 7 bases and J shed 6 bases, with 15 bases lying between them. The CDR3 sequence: CASNPTGYAEAFF. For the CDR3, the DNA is TGTGCCAGCAACCCGACAGGTTACGCTGAAGCTTTCTTT.

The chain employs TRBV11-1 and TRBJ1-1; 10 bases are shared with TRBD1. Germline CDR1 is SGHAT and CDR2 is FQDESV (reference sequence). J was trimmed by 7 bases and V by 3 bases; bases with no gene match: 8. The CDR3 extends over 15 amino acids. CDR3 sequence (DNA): TGTGCCAGCAGCTTCATGGACAGGGGGTCGGATGAAGCTTTCTTT. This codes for CASSFMDRGSDEAFF.

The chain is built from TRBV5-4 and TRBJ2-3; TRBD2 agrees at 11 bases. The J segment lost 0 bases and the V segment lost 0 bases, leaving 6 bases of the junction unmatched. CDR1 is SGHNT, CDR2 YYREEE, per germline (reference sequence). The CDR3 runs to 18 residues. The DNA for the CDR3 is TGTGCCAGCAGCTTGGCTAGCGGGAGGCCTTCTAGCACAGATACGCAGTATTTT. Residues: CASSLASGRPSSTDTQYF.

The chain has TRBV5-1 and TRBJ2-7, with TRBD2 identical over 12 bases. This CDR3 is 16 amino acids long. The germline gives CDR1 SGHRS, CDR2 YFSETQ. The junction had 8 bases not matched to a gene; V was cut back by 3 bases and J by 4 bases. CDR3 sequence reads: CASSSTSGSLTYEQYF. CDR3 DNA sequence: TGCGCCAGCAGCTCGACTAGCGGGAGCCTCACGTACGAGCAGTACTTC.

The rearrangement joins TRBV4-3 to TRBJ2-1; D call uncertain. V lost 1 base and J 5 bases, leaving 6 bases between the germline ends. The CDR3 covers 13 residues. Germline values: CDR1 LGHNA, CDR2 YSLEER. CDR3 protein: CASSQGANNEQFF. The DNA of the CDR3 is TGCGCCAGCAGCCAAGGGGCCAACAATGAGCAGTTCTTC.

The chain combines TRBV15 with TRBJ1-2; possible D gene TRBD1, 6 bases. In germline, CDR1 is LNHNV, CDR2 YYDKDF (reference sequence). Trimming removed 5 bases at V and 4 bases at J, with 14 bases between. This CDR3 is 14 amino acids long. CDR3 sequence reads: CATSQIQGSYGYTF. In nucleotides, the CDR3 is TGTGCCACCAGCCAAATACAGGGCAGCTATGGCTACACCTTC. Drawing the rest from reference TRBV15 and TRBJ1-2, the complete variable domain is DAMVIQNPRYQVTQFGKPVTLSCSQTLNHNVMYWYQQKSSQAPKLLFHYYDKDFNNEADTPDNFQSRRPNTSFCFLDIRSPGLGDTAMYLCATSQIQGSYGYTFGSGTRLTVV.

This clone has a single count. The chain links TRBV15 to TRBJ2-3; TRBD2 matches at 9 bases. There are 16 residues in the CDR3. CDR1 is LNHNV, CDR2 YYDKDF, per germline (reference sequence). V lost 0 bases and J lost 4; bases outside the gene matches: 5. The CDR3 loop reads CATSRESSGIADTQYF. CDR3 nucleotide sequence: TGTGCCACCAGCAGAGAGTCTAGCGGGATCGCAGATACGCAGTATTTT.